Each of the 16 T cell receptor beta chains below was sequenced from the same sample in a study of breast tumors, draining lymph nodes, adjacent tissues (dated by TCRdb to 2016 to 2017). Library preparation employed multiplex PCR. TCRdb names Illumina HiSeq 2000 as the instrument used. The public reads were quality trimmed at Q25 with fastp and then assembled into clones with MiXCR by TCRdb, keeping productive beta chains. Each record represents a unique CDR3 protein, reported with the most common genes and DNA among its rows. In this sample the table shows 45,000 or so distinct CDR3 sequences, roughly 24% of which occur a single time. The top ten constitute about 7.8% of the sample. The sample taken for sequencing was breast tumor tissue. These receptors all come from a female donor with breast cancer. Some clones in this sample may be carry-over from other donors' samples.

The chain couples TRBV20-1 to TRBJ1-1; TRBD1 matches 7 bases. The CDR3 is 13 residues long. With 6 bases clipped from V and 0 bases from J, the junction kept 4 bases outside the gene matches. Per germline, CDR1 DFQATT and CDR2 SNEGSKA (reference sequence). CDR3 nucleotide sequence: TGCAGTGCCCCGGGACAGATGAACACTGAAGCTTTCTTT. Its protein is CSAPGQMNTEAFF.

This clonotype was picked up many times. V and J are TRBV6-1 and TRBJ1-5; the D gene is possibly TRBD1 (5 bases). The CDR3 extends over 13 amino acids. Deletions cut 2 bases from V and 7 bases from J, with 9 bases between. Germline V lookup: CDR1 MNHNS, CDR2 SASEGT. The CDR3 spells CASSERGQQPQHF. DNA of the CDR3: TGTGCCAGCAGTGAAAGGGGTCAACAGCCCCAGCATTTT.

There are a few counts of this clonotype. V gene TRBV5-4 combines with J gene TRBJ2-5; 9 bases are a match to TRBD2. The CDR3 sequence is 17 residues long. Losses at the gene ends were 1 base for V and 4 bases for J; bases not matched to a gene: 11. Germline CDR1 reads SGHNT; CDR2 reads YYREEE (reference sequence). Written as DNA, the CDR3 is TGTGCCAGCAGCTTGATTGGTAGCGGGAGTGTGAGAGAGACCCAGTACTTC. It translates to CASSLIGSGSVRETQYF.

This clonotype was counted at least ten times. The V and J genes are TRBV15 and TRBJ1-5, with a possible D match to TRBD1 (6 bases). Trimming left V 0 bases short and J 7 bases short, with 13 bases between. The V gene's germline CDR1 is LNHNV and CDR2 YYDKDF (reference sequence). This CDR3 has 15 residues. CDR3 nucleotides: TGTGCCACCAGCAGAGATCCCAGGGGAAAGCAGCCCCAGCATTTT. Its translation: CATSRDPRGKQPQHF.

This clonotype was seen repeatedly, ten times or more. The CDR3 coding sequence is TGTGCCAGCAGTTTATCGGTTGGGGTCTCCTACGAGCAGTACTTC. Translation: CASSLSVGVSYEQYF. The rearrangement joins TRBV27 to TRBJ2-7; unclear D gene. The V end was cut by 0 bases, the J end by 0 bases, with 9 bases between. The CDR3 has 15 residues. Looked up from germline, CDR1 is MNHEY and CDR2 is SMNVEV (reference sequence).

This clonotype occurred many times. The chain combines TRBV4-1 with TRBJ2-3, with D perhaps being TRBD1 or TRBD2 (6 bases each). The CDR3 runs to 15 residues. Germline-derived CDR1 and CDR2 are MGHRA and YSYEKL. V was shortened by 0 bases and J by 3 bases, with 10 bases between the two germline ends. The DNA of the CDR3 is TGCGCCAGCAGCCAAGATGGGGGGCGGACAGATACGCAGTATTTT. Its translation is CASSQDGGRTDTQYF.

This clonotype was detected ten times or more. V is TRBV6-1 and J is TRBJ2-7; D gene ambiguous. The CDR3 covers 17 residues. The V end lost 0 bases, the J end lost 2 bases, and 17 bases lay between the germline ends. The germline gives CDR1 MNHNS, CDR2 SASEGT. The CDR3 nucleotides read TGTGCCAGCAGTGAAGCTCAGCGCTATTTTTCGCCCTACGAGCAGTACTTC. This codes for CASSEAQRYFSPYEQYF.

This clonotype was found many times. CDR3 protein: CATSDDPGQGGGYTF. Here the CDR3 DNA reads TGTGCCACCAGTGATGATCCGGGACAGGGGGGAGGATACACCTTC. The chain is built from TRBV24-1 and TRBJ1-2, with 11 nucleotides matching TRBD1. CDR1 is KGHDR and CDR2 is SFDVKD in the germline V gene. The CDR3 length is 15 residues. J was trimmed by 11 bases and V by 3 bases; bases with no gene match: 10.

This rearrangement joins TRBV20-1 to TRBJ1-4; D unclear. The V end lost 3 bases, the J end lost 8 bases, and 16 bases lay between the germline ends. The CDR3 length is 14 residues. Germline V gives CDR1 DFQATT, CDR2 SNEGSKA (reference sequence). CDR3 in DNA: TGCAGTGCTAGTATCCGGGCCCCAGTGGAAAAACTGTTTTTT. As protein: CSASIRAPVEKLFF.

This clonotype was counted at least ten times. At one end the junction does not follow the germline gene, possibly because of a read error. This rearrangement joins TRBV20-1 to TRBJ2-1, with a weak D call TRBD2 (5 bases). This CDR3 is 8 amino acids long. Germline lookup yields CDR1 DFQATT and CDR2 SNEGSKA (reference sequence). CDR3 residues: CRTKFPDF. CDR3 nucleotides: TGCAGGACTAAGTTTCCCGACTTC.

The rearrangement links TRBV20-1 to TRBJ1-6; possible D gene TRBD1, 6 bases. CDR3 length: 15 amino acids. The germline CDR1 and CDR2 sequences are DFQATT and SNEGSKA (reference sequence). Between the trimmed V and J ends, which lost 3 bases and 5 bases, there was a span of 14 bases. CDR3 coding DNA: TGCAGTGCTAGTGCTAGCGGGGGGCATAATTCACCCCTCCACTTT. Its protein product is CSASASGGHNSPLHF.

This clonotype was counted ten times or more. The V and J genes are TRBV7-2 and TRBJ2-7; 7 bases are a match to TRBD1. V lost 1 base and J lost 6; bases outside the gene matches: 3. The CDR3 totals 13 residues. Germline CDR1 and CDR2: SGHTA and FQGNSA. The CDR3 is CASSLVPGGEQYF. CDR3 nucleotide sequence: TGTGCCAGCAGCTTAGTACCAGGGGGCGAGCAGTACTTC.

This clonotype has at least ten counts. J is TRBJ1-4 and V is TRBV6-1; 9 nucleotides agree with TRBD1. Germline values: CDR1 MNHNS, CDR2 SASEGT. V lost 2 bases, J lost 8 bases, and 9 bases stayed unmatched. The CDR3 has 16 residues. The CDR3 is CASSENPGQGNEKLFF. CDR3 DNA: TGTGCCAGCAGTGAAAATCCGGGACAGGGTAACGAAAAACTGTTTTTT.

By share of the sample, this clonotype is medium-sized. The chain combines TRBV7-2 with TRBJ1-5; no reliable D call. CDR1 and CDR2 (germline): SGHTA, FQGNSA. This CDR3 contains 14 residues. Trimming took 3 bases from V and 7 from J, leaving 13 bases between them. The DNA of the CDR3 is TGTGCCAGCAGCTTTGGGCAGGAGAAACAGCCCCAGCATTTT. Translated: CASSFGQEKQPQHF.

This chain connects TRBV11-2 to TRBJ2-5, with D unclear. CDR1 is SGHAT and CDR2 is FQNNGV in the germline V gene. V was shortened by 7 bases and J by 5 bases, with 11 bases between the two germline ends. The length of the CDR3 is 12 residues. The CDR3 sequence is CASNEVGETQYF. The CDR3 DNA follows: TGTGCCAGCAACGAAGTGGGGGAGACCCAGTACTTC.

This clonotype was detected many times. V is TRBV25-1 and J is TRBJ2-3, with D perhaps TRBD1 (5 bases). The germline V gene encodes CDR1 MGHDK and CDR2 SYGVNS. CDR3 length: 17 amino acids. Trimming took off 1 base at V and 0 bases at J, with 14 bases between the two ends. In DNA, the CDR3 is TGTGCCAGCAGTGAATTTCAGAGGACACCTAGCACAGATACGCAGTATTTT. Protein product: CASSEFQRTPSTDTQYF.